This is a list of T cell receptor beta chains from one sample in a study of T cell responses to AZD1222 COVID-19 vaccine. The protocol was immunoSEQ multiplex PCR, while the TCRdb copy is restricted to in-frame clones and leaves out a portion. The table lists under 150,000 clones, about 90% of them singletons. Sequenced material: peripheral blood, taken on day 0 of AZD1222 vaccination. The receptors derive from an adult in good health. Each CDR3 is given with its conserved first and last residue. The D gene is left open where the match is weak. Size tells how often a clone was seen (once, few, many) or the class of an expanded clone, and some rows leave it out.

v_call: TRBV9; j_call: TRBJ1-3; clone_size: -; d_call: -; cdr3_aa: CASSVSRGTGNTIYF; cdr3_nt: TGTGCCAGCAGCGTATCTAGGGGTACTGGAAACACCATATATTTT
v_call: TRBV12-3/TRBV12-4; j_call: TRBJ1-2; clone_size: -; d_call: -; cdr3_aa: CASSRDINYGYTF; cdr3_nt: TGTGCCAGCAGTCGGGACATCAACTATGGCTACACCTTC
v_call: TRBV9; j_call: TRBJ2-5; clone_size: -; d_call: -; cdr3_aa: CASSGNRGFWTQYF; cdr3_nt: TGTGCCAGCAGCGGAAACAGAGGCTTCTGGACCCAGTACTTC
v_call: TRBV3-1/TRBV3-2; j_call: TRBJ2-2; clone_size: once; d_call: TRBD2; cdr3_aa: CASSQPNGLAGNTGELFF; cdr3_nt: TGTGCCAGCAGCCAACCGAACGGGCTAGCGGGAAACACCGGGGAGCTGTTTTTT
v_call: TRBV6-5; j_call: TRBJ1-2; clone_size: -; d_call: TRBD1; cdr3_aa: CASSYDRDGGYTF; cdr3_nt: TGTGCCAGCAGCTACGACAGGGACGGTGGCTACACCTTC
v_call: TRBV3-1/TRBV3-2; j_call: TRBJ2-3; clone_size: once; d_call: -; cdr3_aa: CASNEQGTDTQYF; cdr3_nt: TGTGCCAGCAATGAACAGGGCACAGATACGCAGTATTTT
v_call: TRBV18; j_call: TRBJ1-1; clone_size: -; d_call: -; cdr3_aa: CASSPRANTEAFF; cdr3_nt: TGTGCCAGCTCACCTCGGGCGAACACTGAAGCTTTCTTT
v_call: TRBV7-8; j_call: TRBJ1-5; clone_size: -; d_call: -; cdr3_aa: CASSLSDTNQPQHF; cdr3_nt: TGTGCCAGCAGCCTATCCGATACCAATCAGCCCCAGCATTTT
v_call: TRBV7-2; j_call: TRBJ2-5; clone_size: -; d_call: TRBD2; cdr3_aa: CASSLSLAGDRGETQYF; cdr3_nt: TGTGCCAGCAGCTTATCGCTAGCGGGAGATCGGGGAGAGACCCAGTACTTC
v_call: TRBV30; j_call: TRBJ1-6; clone_size: -; d_call: -; cdr3_aa: CAWSVGRNSYNSPLHF; cdr3_nt: TGTGCCTGGAGTGTAGGTCGGAACTCCTATAATTCACCCCTCCACTTT
v_call: TRBV4-2; j_call: TRBJ2-4; clone_size: -; d_call: TRBD1; cdr3_aa: CASSQGDRVAKNIQYF; cdr3_nt: TGTGCCAGCAGCCAAGGGGACAGGGTAGCCAAAAACATTCAGTACTTC
v_call: TRBV28; j_call: TRBJ1-4; clone_size: -; d_call: -; cdr3_aa: CASSLQGREKLFF; cdr3_nt: TGTGCCAGCAGTTTACAGGGTCGGGAAAAACTGTTTTTT
v_call: TRBV18; j_call: TRBJ1-3; clone_size: -; d_call: TRBD1; cdr3_aa: CASSSSGGSGNTIYF; cdr3_nt: TGTGCCAGCTCATCATCAGGGGGCTCTGGAAACACCATATATTTT
v_call: TRBV7-3; j_call: TRBJ1-1; clone_size: -; d_call: -; cdr3_aa: CASSPRGGRTEAFF; cdr3_nt: TGTGCCAGCAGCCCTAGGGGGGGGCGGACTGAAGCTTTCTTT
v_call: TRBV9; j_call: TRBJ1-5; clone_size: -; d_call: -; cdr3_aa: CASSVEGMSNQPQHF; cdr3_nt: TGTGCCAGCAGCGTCGAGGGGATGAGCAATCAGCCCCAGCATTTT
v_call: TRBV7-9; j_call: TRBJ2-2; clone_size: -; d_call: TRBD1; cdr3_aa: CASSVGQGVTGELFF; cdr3_nt: TGTGCCAGCAGCGTGGGACAGGGAGTGACCGGGGAGCTGTTTTTT
v_call: TRBV5-4; j_call: TRBJ1-1; clone_size: -; d_call: -; cdr3_aa: CASSFLVSSTEAFF; cdr3_nt: TGTGCCAGCAGCTTCTTGGTCAGCTCAACTGAAGCTTTCTTT
v_call: TRBV30; j_call: TRBJ1-3; clone_size: -; d_call: -; cdr3_aa: CAWTSSGNTIYF; cdr3_nt: TGTGCCTGGACAAGTTCTGGAAACACCATATATTTT
v_call: TRBV6-2/TRBV6-3; j_call: TRBJ1-1; clone_size: -; d_call: TRBD1; cdr3_aa: CASSYAGGDLKAFF; cdr3_nt: TGTGCCAGCAGTTACGCAGGGGGGGACTTGAAAGCTTTCTTT
v_call: TRBV7-3; j_call: TRBJ2-1; clone_size: -; d_call: TRBD2; cdr3_aa: CASSLSGLGGEQFF; cdr3_nt: TGTGCCAGCAGCCTCTCCGGACTAGGTGGTGAGCAGTTCTTC
v_call: TRBV21-1; j_call: TRBJ2-7; clone_size: -; d_call: -; cdr3_aa: CASRRTGGNEQYF; cdr3_nt: TGTGCCAGCCGTCGGACAGGGGGCAACGAGCAGTACTTC
v_call: TRBV27; j_call: TRBJ1-2; clone_size: -; d_call: TRBD1; cdr3_aa: CASLDRDSYGYTF; cdr3_nt: TGTGCCAGCCTGGACAGGGACTCCTATGGCTACACCTTC